In this sample, the clone carrying this T cell receptor beta chain turned up a few times. Its antigen is undetermined. The analysis combined second doses at about 4 or about 12 weeks. The data were produced by immunoSEQ multiplex PCR, yet TCRdb's version contains in-frame clones alone and is incomplete. The repertoire includes under 200,000 clones, 92% of them detected once, and approximately 1.2% sits in the top ten. The source of the sample is a study of T cell responses to AZD1222 COVID-19 vaccine. General study results and limits: Vaccination with two AZD1222 doses was followed by a rise in Spike-specific TCR breadth and depth.

The material sequenced was peripheral blood, taken 28 days after the second AZD1222 dose. The TCR originated in an adult who received the AZD1222 COVID-19 vaccine.

The CDR3 nucleotides are TGTGCCAGCAGCTTGGTTTCAGGGGGAGAACAGTTCTTC. Amino acid sequence: CASSLVSGGEQFF. The rearrangement uses TRBV5-4 and TRBJ2-1; TRBD1 matches at 7 bases. This CDR3 comprises 13 residues. Germline CDR1 SGHNT, CDR2 YYREEE (reference sequence). J lost 13 bases, V lost 0 bases, and 7 bases had no gene match.